This T cell receptor beta chain is from a study of a mutant IDH1 vaccine in newly diagnosed glioma. Study-wide context: Earlier therapy was either radiotherapy, temozolomide, or both, and most got both.

Germline CDR1 is LNHDA and CDR2 is SQIVND (reference sequence). V was shortened by 6 bases and J by 5 bases, with 10 bases between the two germline ends. The CDR3 spans 12 residues. TCRdb's copy holds only in-frame clones and misses some; the assay was immunoSEQ multiplex PCR. The sample has about 23,000 clones; approximately 88% are singletons. Time point: week 47, end of study. Every single dose of the vaccine, 300 ug of mutant IDH1 20-mer peptide, came with topical imiquimod. Donors harbored newly found WHO grade 3 or 4 IDH1-mutant, ATRX-lost astrocytomas. A few counts support this clone. Antigen specificity is unknown.

This chain joins TRBV19 and TRBJ2-5; D might be TRBD2 (6 bases). This sequence originates from a man between 40 and 49 years old with glioma. Here the sequenced sample was PBMCs, taken from a glioma patient whose treatment included an IDH1 peptide vaccine. CDR3 region: CASSPTSETQYF. The CDR3 region has the DNA TGTGCCAGTAGCCCAACTAGCGAGACCCAGTACTTC.